This T cell receptor beta chain was found in a study of T-cell memory formation after mild COVID-19. CDR3 size: 14 residues. Trimming shortened V by 2 bases and J by 4 bases, and 9 bases separated the two germline ends. MiXCR was run by TCRdb on the 5' RACE reads, yielding one entry per CDR3 protein. In the table there are about 200,000 distinct CDR3 sequences, about 16% of which are singletons. Material: PBMCs or a T cell subset sorted from them (not recorded which). V gene TRBV12-3 or TRBV12-4 combines with J gene TRBJ1-3; D is undetermined. The sequence was obtained from an adult woman who had mild COVID-19 (a few samples of this study predate the infection). Cell type and time point are not known. The CDR3 reads CASSLSATGNTIYF. The CDR3 nucleotides are TGTGCCAGCAGTTTAAGTGCCACGGGAAACACCATATATTTT.